The sequence of this TCR beta chain was determined in a study of blood T cell repertoires in COVID-19. Study-wide background: From T cells, B-cell-depleted T cells, or PBMCs came the material, which was cDNA or gDNA.

The V gene's germline CDR1 is SQVTM and CDR2 ANQGSEA. The CDR3 length is 11 residues. V shed 5 bases and J shed 2 bases, with 5 bases lying between them. TCRdb keeps only in-frame clones here, not all; method: immunoSEQ multiplex PCR. In the table there are some 180,000 clones, roughly 80% of which are singletons. The J gene is TRBJ2-3, the V gene TRBV29-1; D is ambiguous. The source is a man aged 60 to 69 with acute or convalescent COVID-19. Sequenced material: peripheral blood. CDR3 bases: TGCAGCGTTCTCTTCACAGATACGCAGTATTTT. This gives the protein CSVLFTDTQYF.